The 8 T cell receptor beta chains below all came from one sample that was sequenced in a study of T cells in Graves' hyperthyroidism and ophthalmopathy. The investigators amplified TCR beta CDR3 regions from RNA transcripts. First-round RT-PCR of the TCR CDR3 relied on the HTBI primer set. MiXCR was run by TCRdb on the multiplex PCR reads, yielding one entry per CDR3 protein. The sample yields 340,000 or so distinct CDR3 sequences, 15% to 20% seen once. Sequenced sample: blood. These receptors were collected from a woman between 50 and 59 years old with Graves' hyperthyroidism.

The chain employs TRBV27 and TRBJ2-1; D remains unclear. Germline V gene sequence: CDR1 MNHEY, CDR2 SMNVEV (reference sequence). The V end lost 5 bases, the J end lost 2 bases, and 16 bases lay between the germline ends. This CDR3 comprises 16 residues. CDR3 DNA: TGTGCCAGCAGTCCGACGATCCCGAGGCCCTACAATGAGCAGTTCTTC. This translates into CASSPTIPRPYNEQFF.

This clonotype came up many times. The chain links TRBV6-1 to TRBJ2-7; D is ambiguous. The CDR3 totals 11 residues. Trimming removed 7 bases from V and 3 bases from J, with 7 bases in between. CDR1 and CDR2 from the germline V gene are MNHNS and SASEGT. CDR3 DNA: TGTGCCAGCAAGGTGAACTACGAGCAGTACGTC. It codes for CASKVNYEQYV.

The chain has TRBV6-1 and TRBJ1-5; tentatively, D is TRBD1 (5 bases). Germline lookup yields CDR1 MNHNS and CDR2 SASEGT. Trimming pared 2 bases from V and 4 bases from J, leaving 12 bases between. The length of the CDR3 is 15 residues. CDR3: CASSELGTANQPQHF. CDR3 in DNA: TGTGCCAGCAGTGAATTAGGGACGGCAAATCAGCCCCAGCATTTT.

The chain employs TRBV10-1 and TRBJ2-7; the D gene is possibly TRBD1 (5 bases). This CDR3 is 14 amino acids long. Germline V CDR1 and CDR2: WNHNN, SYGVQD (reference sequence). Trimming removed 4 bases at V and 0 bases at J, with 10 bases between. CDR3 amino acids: CASSGTDSSYEQYF. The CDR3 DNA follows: TGCGCCAGCAGTGGTACAGACAGCTCCTACGAGCAGTACTTC.

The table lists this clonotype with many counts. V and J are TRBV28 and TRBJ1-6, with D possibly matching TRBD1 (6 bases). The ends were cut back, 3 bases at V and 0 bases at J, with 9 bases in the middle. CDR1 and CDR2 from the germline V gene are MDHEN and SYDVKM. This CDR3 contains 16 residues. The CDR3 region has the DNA TGTGCCAGCAGTTTCCGACAGGACTCCTATAATTCACCCCTCCACTTT. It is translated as CASSFRQDSYNSPLHF.

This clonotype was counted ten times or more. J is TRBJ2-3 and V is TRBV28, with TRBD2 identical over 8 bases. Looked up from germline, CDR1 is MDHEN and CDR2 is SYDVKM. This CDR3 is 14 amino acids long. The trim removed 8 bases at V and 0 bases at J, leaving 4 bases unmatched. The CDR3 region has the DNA TGTGCCAGCGGATCTAGCGGGAGCACAGATACGCAGTATTTT. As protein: CASGSSGSTDTQYF.

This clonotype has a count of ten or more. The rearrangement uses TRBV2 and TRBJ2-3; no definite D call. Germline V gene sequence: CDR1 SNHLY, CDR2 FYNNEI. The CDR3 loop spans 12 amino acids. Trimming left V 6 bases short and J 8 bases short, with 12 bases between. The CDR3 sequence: CASSLPHGTQYF. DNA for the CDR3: TGTGCCAGCAGCTTACCGCACGGTACGCAGTATTTT.

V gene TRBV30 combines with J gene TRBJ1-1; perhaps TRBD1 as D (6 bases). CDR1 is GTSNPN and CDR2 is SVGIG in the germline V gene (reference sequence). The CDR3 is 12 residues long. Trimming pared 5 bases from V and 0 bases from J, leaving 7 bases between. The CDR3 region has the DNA TGTGCCTGGGACAGGATGAACACTGAAGCTTTCTTT. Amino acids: CAWDRMNTEAFF.